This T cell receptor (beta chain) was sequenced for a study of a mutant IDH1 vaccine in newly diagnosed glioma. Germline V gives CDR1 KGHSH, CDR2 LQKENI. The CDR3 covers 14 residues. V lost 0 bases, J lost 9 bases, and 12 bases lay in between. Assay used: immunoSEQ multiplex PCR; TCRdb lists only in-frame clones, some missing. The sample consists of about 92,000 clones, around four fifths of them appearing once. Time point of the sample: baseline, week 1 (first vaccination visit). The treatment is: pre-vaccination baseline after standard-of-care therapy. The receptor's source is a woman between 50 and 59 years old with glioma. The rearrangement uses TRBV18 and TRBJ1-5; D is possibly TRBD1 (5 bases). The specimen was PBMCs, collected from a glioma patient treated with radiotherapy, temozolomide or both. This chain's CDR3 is CASSPPTESRPQHF. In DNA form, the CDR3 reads TGTGCCAGCTCACCACCGACAGAGAGTCGGCCCCAGCATTTT.